Below, 13 T cell receptor beta chains from the same sample are listed, as sequenced in a study of T cell responses to AZD1222 COVID-19 vaccine. Here immunoSEQ multiplex PCR was the method, and the copy in TCRdb shows in-frame clones only, minus some. The sample yields about 100,000 clones, 80% to 90% seen once. The sample was peripheral blood, taken 28 days after the second AZD1222 dose. The receptor source for this set is an adult who received the AZD1222 COVID-19 vaccine.

V is TRBV2 and J is TRBJ2-6, with 9 positions matching TRBD1. Looked up from germline, CDR1 is SNHLY and CDR2 is FYNNEI. The CDR3 covers 16 residues. V was clipped by 11 bases and J by 1 base; unmatched bases: 9. The CDR3 here is CARAGTGRSGANVLTF. CDR3 nucleotide sequence: TGTGCCCGGGCCGGGACAGGGAGGTCTGGGGCCAACGTCCTGACTTTC.

This sequence joins TRBV11-2 and TRBJ1-4, with TRBD1 matching 9 bases. Losses at the gene ends were 5 bases for V and 11 bases for J; bases not matched to a gene: 12. The CDR3 spans 15 residues. Germline V lookup: CDR1 SGHAT, CDR2 FQNNGV. As DNA, the CDR3 is TGTGCCAGCAGCGGAGGGACAGGGTCGTTTTATAAACTGTTTTTT. Amino acid sequence: CASSGGTGSFYKLFF.

The chain combines TRBV6-4 with TRBJ1-5; 7 bases are shared with TRBD1. This CDR3 is 14 amino acids long. Trimming took 7 bases from V and 3 from J; bases not matched to a gene: 6. Germline values: CDR1 MRHNA, CDR2 SNTAGT. This CDR3 is CASKGQHLNQPQHF. Written as DNA, the CDR3 is TGTGCCAGCAAGGGACAGCACCTCAATCAGCCCCAGCATTTT.

The V gene is TRBV19, the J gene TRBJ2-1; 7 bases match TRBD1. Germline-derived CDR1 and CDR2 are LNHDA and SQIVND (reference sequence). V trimming: 2 bases; J trimming: 3 bases; junction bases outside the gene matches: 10. The CDR3 consists of 17 residues. CDR3 in amino acids: CASSIRRGTDIYNEQFF. The CDR3 DNA follows: TGTGCCAGTAGTATACGCCGAGGGACAGACATCTACAATGAGCAGTTCTTC.

This clone was detected once. This rearrangement joins TRBV21-1 to TRBJ1-1; TRBD1 reflects the table's D call only, with no check against the DNA. TRBV21-1 represents a pseudogene. The CDR3 totals 20 residues. The CDR3 spells CASSASPQTSGDGTTTEAFF. CDR3 nucleotides: TGTGCCAGCAGCGCCTCGCCCCAAACCTCAGGGGACGGAACAACCACTGAAGCTTTCTTT.

The chain combines TRBV9 with TRBJ2-1; 8 bases align to TRBD2. Trimming at V came to 4 bases and at J to 7 bases, leaving 7 bases not matched to a gene. The V gene's germline CDR1 is SGDLS and CDR2 YYNGEE. CDR3 length: 14 residues. The CDR3 sequence is CASSPGGLTNEQFF. As DNA, the CDR3 is TGTGCCAGCAGCCCGGGGGGGCTCACAAATGAGCAGTTCTTC.

V and J are TRBV11-1 and TRBJ1-5; D remains ambiguous. CDR1 is SGHAT, CDR2 FQDESV, per germline (reference sequence). CDR3 length: 13 amino acids. The V gene lost 1 base and the J gene lost 3 bases, with 4 bases spanning the gap. In nucleotides, the CDR3 is TGTGCCAGCAGCTTAGAGGTCAATCAGCCCCAGCATTTT. Translating gives CASSLEVNQPQHF. Drawing the rest from reference TRBV11-1 and TRBJ1-5, the complete variable domain is EAEVAQSPRYKITEKSQAVAFWCDPISGHATLYWYRQILGQGPELLVQFQDESVVDDSQLPKDRFSAERLKGVDSTLKIQPAELGDSAMYLCASSLEVNQPQHFGDGTRLSIL.

The gene calls are TRBV29-1 and TRBJ1-2; 7 bases are a match to TRBD1. From germline, CDR1 is SQVTM and CDR2 ANQGSEA. The CDR3 contains 13 residues. The ends lost 3 bases at V and 2 bases at J; junction bases unmatched: 3. CDR3 sequence reads: CSVENRGNYGYTF. The CDR3 region has the DNA TGCAGCGTTGAGAACAGGGGAAACTATGGCTACACCTTC. Variable domain in full (rest from reference TRBV29-1 and TRBJ1-2): SAVISQKPSRDICQRGTSLTIQCQVDSQVTMMFWYRQQPGQSLTLIATANQGSEATYESGFVIDKFPISRPNLTFSTLTVSNMSPEDSSIYLCSVENRGNYGYTFGSGTRLTVV.

The DNA for the CDR3 is TGTGCCAGTACCTCGCACAGGGGATACGGCTACACCTTC. Its protein is CASTSHRGYGYTF. V and J are TRBV19 and TRBJ1-2; 7 nucleotides line up with TRBD1. The V gene end was trimmed by 7 bases and the J gene end by 8 bases; junction bases not matched to a gene: 10. CDR1 and CDR2 from the germline V gene are LNHDA and SQIVND (reference sequence). This CDR3 contains 13 residues.

The chain employs TRBV9 and TRBJ2-3; D may correspond to TRBD1 or TRBD2 (5 bases each). This CDR3 contains 18 residues. V dropped 0 bases and J dropped 0 bases, with 17 bases sitting between them. Germline loops: CDR1 SGDLS, CDR2 YYNGEE. CDR3 region: CASSVDYRSGQSTDTQYF. The CDR3 DNA reads TGTGCCAGCAGCGTAGATTACCGATCGGGGCAAAGCACAGATACGCAGTATTTT.

This chain links TRBV10-3 with TRBJ1-5; D possibly corresponds to TRBD1 (5 bases). This CDR3 is 17 amino acids long. V lost 0 bases and J lost 0, with 12 bases in between. CDR1 is ENHRY and CDR2 is SYGVKD in the germline V gene. The CDR3 region is CAISESFRGDSNQPQHF. The DNA for the CDR3 is TGTGCCATCAGTGAGTCTTTTCGAGGGGATAGCAATCAGCCCCAGCATTTT.

The rearrangement links TRBV6-5 to TRBJ2-7, with TRBD2 matching over 11 bases. Germline CDR1 is MNHEY and CDR2 is SVGAGI. V gave up 5 bases and J gave up 2 bases; unmatched junction bases: 5. This CDR3 has 15 residues. In DNA, the CDR3 is TGTGCCAGCAGTAAGACTAGCGGGGAACCCTACGAGCAGTACTTC. Translating it yields CASSKTSGEPYEQYF.

The chain recombines TRBV2 with TRBJ2-7; 8 positions match TRBD2. The CDR3 runs to 14 residues. With 6 bases clipped from V and 2 bases from J, the junction kept 6 bases outside the gene matches. The germline V gene has CDR1 SNHLY and CDR2 FYNNEI. The CDR3 DNA reads TGTGCCAGCAGAACCGGGACTAGTACCTACGAGCAGTACTTC. This sequence encodes CASRTGTSTYEQYF.